A single sample gave rise to the 18 T cell receptor beta chains below, sequenced in a study of T cells after yellow fever vaccination. TCRdb re-analysed the 5' RACE reads in MiXCR, keeping a single row per CDR3 protein. The table lists roughly 310,000 distinct CDR3 sequences, more than 3% of them singletons. The sample consisted of PBMCs, taken on the day of the yellow fever booster vaccination. Source of these receptors: a man aged 18 to 35 who received the YFV17D yellow fever vaccine.

This clonotype was seen only a few times. The chain has TRBV7-2 and TRBJ1-1; D is undetermined. V was pared by 1 base and J by 1 base, with 10 bases between. The CDR3 is 15 residues long. Germline CDR1 reads SGHTA; CDR2 reads FQGNSA. CDR3 nucleotides: TGTGCCAGCAGCTTAGGGGATAAAAAGAACACTGAAGCTTTCTTT. Its translation: CASSLGDKKNTEAFF.

Ten or more counts support this clonotype. The chain uses TRBV9 and TRBJ2-3; D is unresolved. From germline, CDR1 is SGDLS and CDR2 YYNGEE. This CDR3 spans 15 amino acids. Trimming pared 3 bases from V and 0 bases from J, leaving 11 bases between. The CDR3 region is CASSGAATSTDTQYF. CDR3 bases: TGTGCCAGCAGCGGGGCGGCTACCAGCACAGATACGCAGTATTTT.

At least ten counts were recorded for this clonotype. The rearrangement uses TRBV20-1 and TRBJ1-2; possibly TRBD1 for D (6 bases). Germline CDR1 DFQATT, CDR2 SNEGSKA (reference sequence). This CDR3 has 12 residues. V lost 5 bases, J lost 2 bases, and 9 bases lay in between. CDR3 nucleotide sequence: TGCAGTGCTTCACAGGGAAACTATGGCTACACCTTC. It specifies CSASQGNYGYTF.

This clonotype was found a few times. The CDR3 loop reads CATGPLQGAMNTEAFF. In nucleotides, the CDR3 is TGTGCCACCGGGCCATTGCAGGGGGCGATGAACACTGAAGCTTTCTTT. The chain links TRBV27 to TRBJ1-1; 8 bases fit TRBD1. With 10 bases clipped from V and 0 bases from J, the junction kept 13 bases outside the gene matches. The germline gives CDR1 MNHEY, CDR2 SMNVEV (reference sequence). The CDR3 sequence is 16 residues long.

In its sample, this clonotype was seen many times. V usage is TRBV7-2 and J usage is TRBJ2-3, with TRBD1 identical over 8 bases. The CDR3 extends over 15 amino acids. The junction had 3 bases not matched to a gene; V was cut back by 2 bases and J by 2 bases. Germline CDR1 and CDR2: SGHTA and FQGNSA. The CDR3 loop is CASSLRDRSTDTQYF. The CDR3, as DNA: TGTGCCAGCAGCTTACGGGACAGGTCCACAGATACGCAGTATTTT.

This clonotype was seen repeatedly, ten times or more. CDR3 nucleotide sequence: TGCAGCGTCGCCTGGGGGGAAAAACTGTTTTTT. This translates into CSVAWGEKLFF. V gene TRBV29-1 combines with J gene TRBJ1-4; a weak D match, TRBD1 (5 bases). Trimming pared 6 bases from V and 8 bases from J, leaving 10 bases between. In germline, CDR1 is SQVTM, CDR2 ANQGSEA. CDR3 length: 11 residues.

This clonotype has at least ten counts. The chain employs TRBV7-9 and TRBJ2-3; D ambiguous. Germline CDR1 reads SEHNR; CDR2 reads FQNEAQ (reference sequence). CDR3 length: 16 amino acids. Trimming stripped 3 bases from V and 3 bases from J, with 16 bases between. Here the CDR3 DNA reads TGTGCCAGCAGCTTCCGTGGGCAGCCCTTAACAGATACGCAGTATTTT. Protein sequence: CASSFRGQPLTDTQYF.

This clonotype is labeled medium-sized. V and J are TRBV12-3 or TRBV12-4 and TRBJ1-2; D is ambiguous. Deletions cut 4 bases from V and 7 bases from J, with 13 bases between. This CDR3 is built from 13 residues. CDR3 in amino acids: CASSSNGFGGYTF. The CDR3 DNA is TGTGCCAGCAGTTCCAATGGTTTCGGTGGCTACACCTTC.

This clonotype was seen many times. For the CDR3, the DNA is TGTGCCAGCAGCGTAGTCCCTCAGGGTACCGCAGATACGCAGTATTTT. This codes for CASSVVPQGTADTQYF. The chain carries TRBV9 and TRBJ2-3, with a weak D call TRBD1 (5 bases). V was pared by 0 bases and J by 4 bases, with 15 bases between. CDR1 SGDLS and CDR2 YYNGEE come from the germline V gene. The CDR3 has 16 residues.

This clonotype has just a few counts. This sequence joins TRBV18 and TRBJ2-6, with 7 bases matching TRBD1. V was pared by 4 bases and J by 2 bases, with 8 bases of the junction left unmatched. This CDR3 is built from 17 residues. CDR1 is KGHSH and CDR2 is LQKENI in the germline V gene. CDR3 protein: CASSRQGSLTGANVLTF. Written as DNA, the CDR3 is TGTGCCAGCTCACGACAGGGATCGTTAACTGGGGCCAACGTCCTGACTTTC.

This clonotype was counted ten times or more. The gene calls are TRBV11-2 and TRBJ1-2; D is undetermined. V was clipped by 5 bases and J by 0 bases, with 10 bases between them. CDR1 SGHAT and CDR2 FQNNGV come from the germline V gene. The CDR3 length is 14 residues. The DNA for the CDR3 is TGTGCCAGCAGCCCACAGCTTACTAACTATGGCTACACCTTC. Amino acid sequence: CASSPQLTNYGYTF.

The chain couples TRBV6-5 to TRBJ2-7; either TRBD1 or TRBD2 may fit D (5 bases each). The V gene's germline CDR1 is MNHEY and CDR2 SVGAGI. The CDR3 is 14 amino acids. The ends were cut back, 6 bases at V and 6 bases at J, with 18 bases in the middle. CDR3 in amino acids: CASSPGTGGGEQYV. As DNA, the CDR3 is TGTGCCAGCAGCCCGGGGACGGGTGGAGGCGAGCAGTACGTC.

Only a few counts were recorded for this clonotype. The V call is TRBV19, the J call TRBJ2-1; D is unresolved. CDR1 and CDR2 (germline): LNHDA, SQIVND (reference sequence). The CDR3 length is 12 residues. V lost 11 bases and J 3 bases, leaving 11 bases between the germline ends. The CDR3 DNA is TGTGCCTCTAAGGACCTCTACAATGAGCAGTTCTTC. It is translated as CASKDLYNEQFF.

This clonotype has a count of ten or more. J is TRBJ2-3 and V is TRBV4-1, with D uncertain. V was trimmed by 1 base and J by 5 bases, leaving 13 bases between them. The CDR3 covers 15 residues. CDR1 MGHRA and CDR2 YSYEKL come from the germline V gene. The CDR3 region is CASSQVSTRLDTQYF. CDR3 bases: TGCGCCAGCAGCCAAGTTAGTACTCGACTAGATACGCAGTATTTT.

Many counts were recorded for this clonotype. The gene calls are TRBV7-2 and TRBJ2-5; D call uncertain. The CDR3 is 13 amino acids. The ends were cut back, 6 bases at V and 5 bases at J, with 13 bases in the middle. Germline assignment: CDR1 SGHTA and CDR2 FQGNSA. CDR3 coding DNA: TGTGCCAGCAGGGATCCTGGGTGGGAGACCCAGTACTTC. Encoded protein: CASRDPGWETQYF.

Ten or more counts support this clonotype. The chain carries TRBV7-9 and TRBJ2-6; D tentatively fits TRBD1 or TRBD2 (5 bases each). Trimming shortened V by 2 bases and J by 4 bases, and 9 bases separated the two germline ends. Germline V gives CDR1 SEHNR, CDR2 FQNEAQ (reference sequence). The CDR3 spans 15 residues. CDR3 sequence (DNA): TGTGCCAGCAGCTTATGGGGGACCGGGGCCAACGTCCTGACTTTC. Protein product: CASSLWGTGANVLTF.

The sample holds many counts of this clonotype. This sequence joins TRBV7-9 and TRBJ1-6; 9 bases fit TRBD1. V lost 8 bases, J lost 8 bases, and 4 bases stayed unmatched. This CDR3 has 13 amino acids. Germline V CDR1 and CDR2: SEHNR, FQNEAQ (reference sequence). The chain's CDR3 is CASGGTGYSPLHF. For the CDR3, the DNA is TGTGCCAGCGGGGGGACAGGGTATTCACCCCTCCACTTT.

This clonotype was observed a handful of times. J is TRBJ2-5 and V is TRBV4-3, with D perhaps TRBD2 (5 bases). The CDR3 covers 14 residues. V lost 3 bases to trimming and J lost 6 bases, with 14 bases between them. Germline loops: CDR1 LGHNA, CDR2 YSLEER. Written as DNA, the CDR3 is TGCGCCAGCAGCCATGCCGGGCTCGGGAAGACCCAGTACTTC. This encodes CASSHAGLGKTQYF.